The 29 T cell receptor beta chains given below trace back to one sample, sequenced in a study of circulating and synovial CD4+ cells in juvenile arthritis. Repertoires were generated with immunoSEQ multiplex PCR, while TCRdb's copy carries only in-frame clones and drops some. The data hold under 35,000 clones, with 95% observed a single time. The specimen was CD4+ T cells from blood. These receptor sequences come from a human donor with juvenile idiopathic arthritis.

The V call is TRBV7-9, the J call TRBJ1-5; D is undetermined. Between the trimmed V and J ends, which lost 1 base and 4 bases, there was a span of 11 bases. This CDR3 has 15 residues. Germline V CDR1 and CDR2: SEHNR, FQNEAQ (reference sequence). CDR3 protein: CASSLGISGNQPQHF. The CDR3 coding sequence is TGTGCCAGCAGCTTAGGAATTTCGGGAAATCAGCCCCAGCATTTT.

The rearrangement uses TRBV5-1 and TRBJ2-3, with TRBD2 identical over 10 bases. The CDR3 covers 16 residues. The junction had 6 bases not matched to a gene; V was cut back by 2 bases and J by 3 bases. CDR1 is SGHRS and CDR2 is YFSETQ in the germline V gene. The CDR3 DNA reads TGCGCCAGCAGCTTAGGGCAGCGGGAGGGGACAGATACGCAGTATTTT. It is translated as CASSLGQREGTDTQYF.

The V call is TRBV5-1, the J call TRBJ2-1; 8 bases line up with TRBD1. The trim removed 6 bases at V and 12 bases at J, leaving 11 bases unmatched. This CDR3 has 13 amino acids. From germline, CDR1 is SGHRS and CDR2 YFSETQ. The chain's CDR3 is CASMGTGLLAQFF. The CDR3 region has the DNA TGCGCCAGCATGGGGACAGGCCTTTTAGCGCAGTTCTTC.

The J gene is TRBJ1-2, the V gene TRBV19; 9 nucleotides match TRBD1. The CDR3 sequence is 16 residues long. Germline lookup yields CDR1 LNHDA and CDR2 SQIVND (reference sequence). The junction had 11 bases not matched to a gene; V was cut back by 7 bases and J by 2 bases. The CDR3 here is CASTEPRDRGNYGYTF. The CDR3 DNA reads as TGTGCCAGTACCGAGCCCCGCGACAGGGGGAACTATGGCTACACCTTC.

As concerns this clone: Other nucleotide sequences from this sample produce the same CDR3. V is TRBV5-6 and J is TRBJ1-6; D is perhaps TRBD1 (5 bases). This CDR3 has 15 residues. Germline values: CDR1 SGHDT, CDR2 YYEEEE. Between the trimmed V and J ends, which lost 0 bases and 7 bases, there was a span of 11 bases. CDR3 coding DNA: TGTGCCAGCAGCTTGGGACAGAAACACAATTCACCCCTCCACTTT. As protein: CASSLGQKHNSPLHF.

The chain uses TRBV5-4 and TRBJ2-3, with 7 bases aligning to TRBD2. Germline V gene data show CDR1 as SGHNT and CDR2 as YYREEE (reference sequence). V gave up 3 bases and J gave up 1 base; unmatched junction bases: 5. The CDR3 length is 15 residues. As DNA, the CDR3 is TGTGCCAGCAGCTGGCAAGCGGGGCGCACAGATACGCAGTATTTT. This encodes CASSWQAGRTDTQYF.

This clone was observed a single time. The rearrangement uses TRBV5-1 and TRBJ1-1; D remains unclear. Germline CDR1 is SGHRS and CDR2 is YFSETQ. V was cut by 0 bases and J by 1 base, with 16 bases left in between. The CDR3 covers 17 residues. The CDR3 spells CASSLEQAGWGNTEAFF. CDR3 nucleotide sequence: TGCGCCAGCAGCTTGGAGCAGGCGGGTTGGGGGAACACTGAAGCTTTCTTT. The full variable domain, completed using reference TRBV5-1 and TRBJ1-1, is KAGVTQTPRYLIKTRGQQVTLSCSPISGHRSVSWYQQTPGQGLQFLFEYFSETQRNKGNFPGRFSGRQFSNSRSEMNVSTLELGDSALYLCASSLEQAGWGNTEAFFGQGTRLTVV.

V is TRBV7-9 and J is TRBJ1-5; no definite D call. The V and J ends lost 5 bases and 4 bases respectively, with 12 bases between them. CDR3 length equals 14 residues. Per the germline V gene, CDR1 is SEHNR and CDR2 is FQNEAQ (reference sequence). As DNA, the CDR3 is TGTGCCAGCAGCCTCGAGAGCGGTAATCAGCCCCAGCATTTT. Amino acid sequence: CASSLESGNQPQHF.

This chain connects TRBV9 to TRBJ2-7; 7 nucleotides line up with TRBD1. The CDR3 consists of 15 residues. The germline CDR1 and CDR2 sequences are SGDLS and YYNGEE. V lost 0 bases to trimming and J lost 6 bases; unmatched junction nucleotides: 9. The CDR3 sequence: CASSVGQGRPAEQYF. DNA of the CDR3: TGTGCCAGCAGCGTAGGACAGGGTCGGCCTGCCGAGCAGTACTTC.

The chain uses TRBV9 and TRBJ2-2; the D gene is possibly TRBD1 (5 bases). V was clipped by 0 bases and J by 0 bases, with 9 bases between them. This CDR3 is 16 amino acids long. The germline V gene encodes CDR1 SGDLS and CDR2 YYNGEE. The CDR3 DNA is TGTGCCAGCAGCGTAGTAGGGGCTACGAACACCGGGGAGCTGTTTTTT. Its translation: CASSVVGATNTGELFF.

The chain employs TRBV7-9 and TRBJ2-4, with TRBD2 identical over 13 bases. Looked up from germline, CDR1 is SEHNR and CDR2 is FQNEAQ (reference sequence). Trimming at V came to 5 bases and at J to 0 bases, leaving 7 bases not matched to a gene. The CDR3 is 18 amino acids. The CDR3 here is CASSAGGLAGVAKNIQYF. DNA for the CDR3: TGTGCCAGCAGCGCCGGCGGACTAGCGGGGGTAGCCAAAAACATTCAGTACTTC.

The chain recombines TRBV29-1 with TRBJ2-3, with 7 bases lining up with TRBD2. J gave up 0 bases and V 6 bases, and 9 bases lay outside the gene matches. This CDR3 spans 15 amino acids. Germline CDR1 and CDR2: SQVTM and ANQGSEA. This CDR3 reads CSVQGLAASTDTQYF. The CDR3 DNA reads TGCAGCGTACAAGGGCTAGCGGCTAGCACAGATACGCAGTATTTT.

The chain joins TRBV7-9 to TRBJ1-2, with D possibly matching TRBD1 (5 bases). V was shortened by 6 bases and J by 7 bases, with 18 bases between the two germline ends. The germline gives CDR1 SEHNR, CDR2 FQNEAQ (reference sequence). The CDR3 runs to 14 residues. The CDR3 sequence is CASSFGPEQGGYTF. DNA for the CDR3: TGTGCCAGCAGTTTCGGGCCGGAGCAGGGTGGCTACACCTTC.

In the case of this clone: Mismatch with germline at one junction end may stem from a read error. The chain links TRBV5-7 to TRBJ1-4; D call uncertain. TRBV5-7 is marked as an open reading frame, function uncertain. This CDR3 has 16 residues. The CDR3: CASNSLPGATNEKLFF. As DNA, the CDR3 is TGTGCCAGCAACTCCCTACCGGGTGCAACTAATGAGAAACTGTTTTTT.

The chain uses TRBV9 and TRBJ2-7, with TRBD2 matching 12 bases. The V and J ends lost 4 bases and 6 bases, in that order; junction bases with no gene match: 8. Germline V gene data show CDR1 as SGDLS and CDR2 as YYNGEE. This CDR3 has 15 amino acids. This chain's CDR3 is CASSSRLAGVGEQYF. CDR3 DNA: TGTGCCAGCAGCTCCAGACTAGCGGGAGTAGGCGAGCAGTACTTC.

The rearrangement joins TRBV7-2 to TRBJ2-4; D is perhaps TRBD1 (6 bases). V lost 1 base and J 0 bases, leaving 7 bases between the germline ends. The length of the CDR3 is 15 residues. Germline V CDR1 and CDR2: SGHTA, FQGNSA. CDR3 DNA: TGTGCCAGCAGCTTAGTGGGACAAGCCAAAAACATTCAGTACTTC. Amino acids: CASSLVGQAKNIQYF.

This chain connects TRBV6-5 to TRBJ1-4; D uncertain. Deletions cut 7 bases from V and 8 bases from J, with 17 bases between. CDR3 length equals 14 residues. Germline V gene data show CDR1 as MNHEY and CDR2 as SVGAGI. CDR3 amino acids: CASTPPGRPEKLFF. For the CDR3, the DNA is TGTGCCAGCACTCCCCCCGGGAGACCAGAAAAACTGTTTTTT.

V and J are TRBV30 and TRBJ2-1, with TRBD2 matching 9 bases. The CDR3 spans 14 residues. Germline CDR1 is GTSNPN and CDR2 is SVGIG (reference sequence). Germline trimming cut 3 bases from V and 6 bases from J; bases unmatched to any gene: 6. CDR3 residues: CAWRGAGGGNEQFF. The DNA of the CDR3 is TGTGCCTGGAGGGGAGCGGGAGGTGGCAATGAGCAGTTCTTC.

This clone is a singleton in its sample. This chain links TRBV5-1 with TRBJ2-2; D possibly corresponds to TRBD1 (6 bases). The V gene lost 0 bases and the J gene lost 1 base, with 10 bases spanning the gap. The germline V gene has CDR1 SGHRS and CDR2 YFSETQ. The CDR3 totals 16 residues. The CDR3, as DNA: TGCGCCAGCAGCTTGGAGCCGACAGGGAACACCGGGGAGCTGTTTTTT. This sequence encodes CASSLEPTGNTGELFF. Looking up the rest from reference TRBV5-1 and TRBJ2-2 gives the full variable domain: KAGVTQTPRYLIKTRGQQVTLSCSPISGHRSVSWYQQTPGQGLQFLFEYFSETQRNKGNFPGRFSGRQFSNSRSEMNVSTLELGDSALYLCASSLEPTGNTGELFFGEGSRLTVL.

This sequence joins TRBV5-1 and TRBJ2-7, with TRBD2 as a possible D gene (6 bases). This CDR3 is built from 14 residues. Per germline, CDR1 SGHRS and CDR2 YFSETQ. Trimming shortened V by 5 bases and J by 6 bases, and 18 bases separated the two germline ends. The CDR3 nucleotides are TGCGCCAGCAGACGGGGGAGAGAACTCTCCGAGCAGTACTTC. Its protein product is CASRRGRELSEQYF.

The chain recombines TRBV6-1 with TRBJ1-4; D gene unclear. The CDR3 runs 13 residues. Trimming removed 7 bases from V and 7 bases from J, with 13 bases in between. Germline CDR1 MNHNS, CDR2 SASEGT. CDR3 nucleotide sequence: TGTGCCAGCAACGGGAGCCCCCTTGAAAAACTGTTTTTT. Translation gives CASNGSPLEKLFF.

The V and J genes are TRBV9 and TRBJ2-3; TRBD2 is a possible D gene (6 bases). This CDR3 has 17 residues. Per germline, CDR1 SGDLS and CDR2 YYNGEE. Between the trimmed V and J ends, which lost 0 bases and 2 bases, there was a span of 16 bases. The CDR3 DNA sequence: TGTGCCAGCAGCGTAGGCAGGAGGGGCAGGGACACAGATACGCAGTATTTT. This translates into CASSVGRRGRDTDTQYF.

The J gene is TRBJ2-1, the V gene TRBV6-5; 8 nucleotides match TRBD2. The germline CDR1 and CDR2 sequences are MNHEY and SVGAGI. This CDR3 is 13 amino acids long. Losses at the gene ends were 5 bases for V and 9 bases for J; bases not matched to a gene: 6. The CDR3, as DNA: TGTGCCAGCAGTAGGGGACTAGAGAGTGAGCAGTTCTTC. Translated: CASSRGLESEQFF.

The chain has TRBV6-5 and TRBJ1-2; D is perhaps TRBD1 (6 bases). Trimming cost V 2 bases and J 3 bases, with 13 bases left between them. This CDR3 contains 15 residues. CDR1 MNHEY and CDR2 SVGAGI come from the germline V gene. The CDR3: CASSYGDGQYYGYTF. In DNA, the CDR3 is TGTGCCAGCAGTTACGGAGACGGACAGTACTATGGCTACACCTTC.

This chain links TRBV30 with TRBJ1-3, with 7 bases lining up with TRBD1. Germline CDR1 is GTSNPN and CDR2 is SVGIG (reference sequence). Trimming took 2 bases from V and 8 from J; bases not matched to a gene: 6. This CDR3 has 13 residues. CDR3 residues: CAWSRPQGDTIYF. CDR3 nucleotide sequence: TGTGCCTGGAGTCGGCCCCAGGGGGACACCATATATTTT. Full variable domain (missing parts from reference TRBV30 and TRBJ1-3): SQTIHQWPATLVQPVGSPLSLECTVEGTSNPNLYWYRQAAGRGLQLLFYSVGIGQISSEVPQNLSASRPQDRQFILSSKKLLLSDSGFYLCAWSRPQGDTIYFGEGSWLTVV.

This sequence joins TRBV18 and TRBJ1-2, with TRBD1 as a possible D gene (5 bases). Trimming pared 4 bases from V and 2 bases from J, leaving 8 bases between. This CDR3 comprises 13 residues. Germline-derived CDR1 and CDR2 are KGHSH and LQKENI. CDR3 DNA sequence: TGTGCCAGCTCACGGGACTCAAACTATGGCTACACCTTC. It translates to CASSRDSNYGYTF.

This clone was observed a single time. The gene calls are TRBV11-3 and TRBJ2-5; D gene ambiguous. Germline lookup yields CDR1 SGHNT and CDR2 YENEEA. CDR3 length equals 13 residues. V was pared by 1 base and J by 5 bases, with 8 bases between. CDR3 sequence (DNA): TGTGCCAGCAGCTTAGTCTTCGGGGAGACCCAGTACTTC. Its protein is CASSLVFGETQYF.

On this clone: At one end, the junction sequence differs from germline, possibly due to a read error. Other nucleotide sequences from this sample produce the same CDR3. The rearrangement links TRBV6-5 to TRBJ1-6; no clear D gene. The CDR3 loop spans 14 amino acids. The germline CDR1 and CDR2 sequences are MNHEY and SVGAGI. This chain's CDR3 is CASKAPRGNSPLHF. The DNA for the CDR3 is TGTGCCAGCAAGGCCCCCCGGGGTAATTCCCCCCTCCACTTT.

The chain is built from TRBV6-6 and TRBJ1-2; 9 bases match TRBD1. The germline V gene encodes CDR1 MNHNY and CDR2 SVGAGI (reference sequence). There are 16 residues in the CDR3. V dropped 6 bases and J dropped 4; count of bases not matched to a gene: 12. CDR3 nucleotides: TGTGCCAGCAGCTCTATGGGACAGGGTGCTCTCTATGGCTACACCTTC. It codes for CASSSMGQGALYGYTF.